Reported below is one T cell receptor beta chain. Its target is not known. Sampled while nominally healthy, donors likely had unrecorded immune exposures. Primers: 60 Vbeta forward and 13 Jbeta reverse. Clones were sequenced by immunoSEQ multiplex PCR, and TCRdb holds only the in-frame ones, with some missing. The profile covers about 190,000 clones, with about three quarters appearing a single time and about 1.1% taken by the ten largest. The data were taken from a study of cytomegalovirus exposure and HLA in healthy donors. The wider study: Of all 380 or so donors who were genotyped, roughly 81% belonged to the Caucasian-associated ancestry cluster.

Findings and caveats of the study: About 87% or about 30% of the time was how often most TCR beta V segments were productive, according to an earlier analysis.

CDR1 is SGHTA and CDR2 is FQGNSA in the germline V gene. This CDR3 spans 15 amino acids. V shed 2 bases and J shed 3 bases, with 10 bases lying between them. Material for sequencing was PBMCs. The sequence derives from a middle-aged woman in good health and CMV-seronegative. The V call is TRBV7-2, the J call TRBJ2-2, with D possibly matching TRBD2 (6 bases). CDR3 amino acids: CASSLYGGDTGELFF. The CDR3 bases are TGTGCCAGCAGCTTATATGGCGGGGACACCGGGGAGCTGTTTTTT.